The next 20 T cell receptor beta chains were all read from a single sample in a study of CD4 T cells in relation to SARS-CoV-2 and coronaviruses. Repertoires were generated with immunoSEQ multiplex PCR, while TCRdb's copy carries only in-frame clones and drops some. The table lists some 45,000 clones, over 70% of them singletons, with approximately 1.5% in the top ten. These receptors have no identified antigens. Specimen: naive CD4+ T cells from PBMCs, cultured in vitro. Subset defined: naive CD4+ T cells isolated by negative enrichment. The origin of the receptors is an adult with COVID-19.

The rearrangement joins TRBV11-2 to TRBJ2-7; 7 positions agree with TRBD2. J gave up 6 bases and V 6 bases, and 17 bases lay outside the gene matches. This CDR3 has 16 residues. Germline V CDR1 and CDR2: SGHAT, FQNNGV. The chain's CDR3 is CASSPGLVRRAGEQYF. The DNA of the CDR3 is TGTGCCAGCAGTCCTGGACTAGTTCGGCGGGCGGGCGAGCAGTACTTC.

This clone was counted only a few times. The V gene is TRBV6-2 or TRBV6-3, the J gene TRBJ2-7, with a possible D match to TRBD1 (5 bases). The length of the CDR3 is 15 residues. Germline CDR1 and CDR2: MNHEY and SVGEGT. V lost 5 bases and J lost 1, with 15 bases in between. Written as DNA, the CDR3 is TGTGCCAGCAGTCTTAGGGGAAGGGGATCCTACGAGCAGTACTTC. Translated: CASSLRGRGSYEQYF.

The rearrangement joins TRBV7-2 to TRBJ2-5; the match to TRBD1 covers 11 bases. V was pared by 4 bases and J by 7 bases, with 5 bases of the junction left unmatched. The CDR3 is 14 residues long. In germline, CDR1 is SGHTA, CDR2 FQGNSA. The CDR3 is CASSSDRGPGTQYF. CDR3 bases: TGTGCCAGCAGCTCGGACAGGGGGCCGGGGACCCAGTACTTC.

The chain recombines TRBV30 with TRBJ1-4, with 9 bases identical to TRBD1. V shed 3 bases and J 8 bases; nucleotides not matched to a gene: 10. The CDR3 loop spans 15 amino acids. The germline CDR1 and CDR2 sequences are GTSNPN and SVGIG (reference sequence). In nucleotides, the CDR3 is TGTGCCTGGAGCCCACCGTGGGACAGGGAGGAAAAACTGTTTTTT. Amino acid sequence: CAWSPPWDREEKLFF.

The chain employs TRBV19 and TRBJ2-1, with TRBD2 matching over 8 bases. Germline CDR1 reads LNHDA; CDR2 reads SQIVND (reference sequence). V lost 3 bases to trimming and J lost 5 bases; unmatched junction nucleotides: 9. The CDR3 runs to 16 residues. The CDR3 sequence: CASSILRTSRDNEQFF. CDR3 nucleotides: TGTGCCAGTAGTATCTTAAGGACTAGCAGAGACAATGAGCAGTTCTTC.

The chain carries TRBV30 and TRBJ1-6, with D perhaps TRBD1 (6 bases). Looked up from germline, CDR1 is GTSNPN and CDR2 is SVGIG (reference sequence). The CDR3 consists of 15 residues. V dropped 7 bases and J dropped 6 bases, with 19 bases sitting between them. CDR3: CAFRSGALGNSPLHF. The CDR3 DNA reads as TGTGCCTTCCGCTCAGGGGCGCTCGGTAATTCACCCCTCCACTTT.

The gene calls are TRBV2 and TRBJ1-5; D is perhaps TRBD1 (6 bases). Trimming took 7 bases from V and 0 from J, leaving 19 bases between them. Germline values: CDR1 SNHLY, CDR2 FYNNEI. The CDR3 has 17 residues. In DNA, the CDR3 is TGTGCCAGCACCAGGTCGACAGGAGGATTTAGCAATCAGCCCCAGCATTTT. Amino acids: CASTRSTGGFSNQPQHF.

The chain joins TRBV7-2 to TRBJ2-7; 11 nucleotides match TRBD2. Germline CDR1 reads SGHTA; CDR2 reads FQGNSA. This CDR3 spans 19 amino acids. V dropped 2 bases and J dropped 5; count of bases not matched to a gene: 17. In nucleotides, the CDR3 is TGTGCCAGCAGCTTATTATCGACAGGGACTAGCGGACCCCGCCACGAGCAGTACTTC. Encoded protein: CASSLLSTGTSGPRHEQYF. Supplemented by reference TRBV7-2 and TRBJ2-7, the full variable domain reads GAGVSQSPSNKVTEKGKDVELRCDPISGHTALYWYRQSLGQGLEFLIYFQGNSAPDKSGLPSDRFSAERTGGSVSTLTIQRTQQEDSAVYLCASSLLSTGTSGPRHEQYFGPGTRLTVT.

V is TRBV5-4 and J is TRBJ2-1; D is unresolved. Germline values: CDR1 SGHNT, CDR2 YYREEE (reference sequence). V lost 2 bases and J 5 bases, leaving 11 bases between the germline ends. This CDR3 is 14 amino acids long. The CDR3 region has the DNA TGTGCCAGCAGCTTCTCAGGAGTGAACAATGAGCAGTTCTTC. Encoded protein: CASSFSGVNNEQFF.

This clone turned up a few times. DNA of the CDR3: TGTGCCAGCAGCCAATCCCAGGCAACTAGCGGGAGGGCCCCGGGCCCCTACGAGCAGTACTTC. Its translation is CASSQSQATSGRAPGPYEQYF. The chain has TRBV3-1 (or the pseudogene TRBV3-2) and TRBJ2-7; the match to TRBD2 covers 13 bases. Germline CDR1 and CDR2: LGHDT and YNNKEL (reference sequence). The CDR3 extends over 21 amino acids. Trimming took 2 bases from V and 2 from J; bases not matched to a gene: 18.

The chain combines TRBV3-1 (or the pseudogene TRBV3-2) with TRBJ2-5; D not resolved. The CDR3 consists of 11 residues. Germline V gene sequence: CDR1 LGHDT, CDR2 YNNKEL (reference sequence). V gave up 4 bases and J gave up 4 bases, with 4 bases separating them. This CDR3 is CASSLGETQYF. CDR3 sequence (DNA): TGTGCCAGCAGCCTCGGAGAGACCCAGTACTTC.

This clone was found a few times. The genes are TRBV2 and TRBJ1-2, with 8 bases fitting TRBD1. This CDR3 contains 13 residues. V lost 5 bases, J lost 8 bases, and 7 bases stayed unmatched. The V gene's germline CDR1 is SNHLY and CDR2 FYNNEI. The CDR3 spells CASSRMTGVGYTF. The CDR3 bases are TGTGCCAGCAGTAGAATGACAGGGGTCGGCTACACCTTC.

The rearrangement uses TRBV20-1 and TRBJ2-3, with a possible D match to TRBD2 (6 bases). This CDR3 region has 14 residues. Trimming removed 3 bases from V and 1 base from J, with 11 bases in between. Germline CDR1 reads DFQATT; CDR2 reads SNEGSKA (reference sequence). CDR3: CSASEQRGTDTQYF. In nucleotides, the CDR3 is TGCAGTGCTAGTGAGCAGCGGGGCACAGATACGCAGTATTTT.

The chain has TRBV19 and TRBJ1-1, with 8 bases fitting TRBD1. The CDR3 spans 13 residues. Per germline, CDR1 LNHDA and CDR2 SQIVND (reference sequence). V lost 6 bases to trimming and J lost 5 bases; unmatched junction nucleotides: 5. CDR3: CASSSDRDTEAFF. Written as DNA, the CDR3 is TGTGCCAGTAGCTCGGACAGGGATACTGAAGCTTTCTTT.

The genes are TRBV4-1 and TRBJ2-4; a possible D gene is TRBD1 (6 bases). Trimming took off 2 bases at V and 2 bases at J, with 13 bases between the two ends. The length of the CDR3 is 16 residues. CDR1 is MGHRA and CDR2 is YSYEKL in the germline V gene. The CDR3 sequence: CASSQPTGSSKNIQYF. As DNA, the CDR3 is TGCGCCAGCAGCCAACCTACAGGGTCATCCAAAAACATTCAGTACTTC.

This rearrangement joins TRBV24-1 to TRBJ2-4, with D perhaps assigned TRBD1 or TRBD2 (6 bases each). Trimming took 3 bases from V and 2 from J, leaving 16 bases between them. This CDR3 has 17 amino acids. The germline gives CDR1 KGHDR, CDR2 SFDVKD. The CDR3 region is CATSDAAGGASKNIQYF. CDR3 bases: TGTGCCACCAGTGATGCTGCCGGGGGCGCCTCCAAAAACATTCAGTACTTC.

V and J are TRBV7-9 and TRBJ2-7; a possible D gene is TRBD1 (7 bases). The germline CDR1 and CDR2 sequences are SEHNR and FQNEAQ (reference sequence). The CDR3 loop spans 16 amino acids. V was shortened by 3 bases and J by 4 bases, with 19 bases between the two germline ends. The CDR3 loop reads CASSFLPEGARYEQYF. CDR3 coding DNA: TGTGCCAGCAGCTTCCTCCCGGAGGGGGCACGGTACGAGCAGTACTTC.

The V gene is TRBV5-4, the J gene TRBJ2-2, with D maybe TRBD2 (6 bases). There are 16 residues in the CDR3. The V and J ends lost 4 bases and 3 bases respectively, with 16 bases between them. In germline, CDR1 is SGHNT, CDR2 YYREEE (reference sequence). The CDR3 loop is CASSENPGLDTGELFF. The CDR3 nucleotides are TGTGCCAGCAGCGAAAATCCGGGACTCGACACCGGGGAGCTGTTTTTT.

This chain uses TRBV6-4 with TRBJ2-1; D might be TRBD2 (5 bases). CDR3 length equals 15 residues. CDR1 is MRHNA, CDR2 SNTAGT, per germline. V lost 10 bases to trimming and J lost 5 bases, with 21 bases between them. CDR3 in DNA: TGTGCCACCCAGCTAGCACCCGGATGGAACAATGAGCAGTTCTTC. Translating gives CATQLAPGWNNEQFF.

The chain uses TRBV3-1 (or the pseudogene TRBV3-2) and TRBJ2-1, with 9 bases aligning to TRBD2. The V and J ends lost 4 bases and 4 bases, in that order; junction bases with no gene match: 14. Germline V lookup: CDR1 LGHDT, CDR2 YNNKEL (reference sequence). This CDR3 has 18 amino acids. CDR3 bases: TGTGCCAGCAGCCCCATGATAGCGGGAGCCCCCGGATACAATGAGCAGTTCTTC. The encoded protein is CASSPMIAGAPGYNEQFF.